A single sample gave rise to the 4 T cell receptor beta chains below, sequenced in a study of cytomegalovirus exposure and HLA in healthy donors. The repertoire was sequenced with immunoSEQ multiplex PCR; TCRdb's copy has only in-frame clones and lacks some. The repertoire includes about 250,000 clones, 87% of them detected once, and about 3% sits in the top ten. The sample was PBMCs. The receptors stem from a man younger than 35 in good health and CMV-seronegative.

This clone was found once. V gene TRBV4-3 combines with J gene TRBJ2-1; 7 nucleotides match TRBD1. CDR1 is LGHNA and CDR2 is YSLEER in the germline V gene. The V segment lost 0 bases and the J segment 4 bases; nucleotides outside the gene matches: 3. The CDR3 consists of 15 residues. CDR3 residues: CASSQEGTAYNEQFF. The CDR3 nucleotides are TGCGCCAGCAGCCAAGAGGGGACAGCATACAATGAGCAGTTCTTC.

The chain has TRBV7-2 and TRBJ2-3, with D tentatively TRBD2 (6 bases). The CDR3 has 16 amino acids. Germline values: CDR1 SGHTA, CDR2 FQGNSA. V lost 4 bases to trimming and J lost 4 bases, with 18 bases between them. The CDR3 coding sequence is TGTGCCAGCAGCTCGGCCGGGACTCTTAGGGCAGATACGCAGTATTTT. It encodes CASSSAGTLRADTQYF. Filled out from reference TRBV7-2 and TRBJ2-3, the complete variable domain reads GAGVSQSPSNKVTEKGKDVELRCDPISGHTALYWYRQSLGQGLEFLIYFQGNSAPDKSGLPSDRFSAERTGGSVSTLTIQRTQQEDSAVYLCASSSAGTLRADTQYFGPGTRLTVL.

The chain couples TRBV7-9 to TRBJ2-3, with 7 bases identical to TRBD2. The CDR3 sequence is 15 residues long. Germline CDR1 reads SEHNR; CDR2 reads FQNEAQ (reference sequence). J lost 0 bases, V lost 3 bases, and 3 bases had no gene match. CDR3 bases: TGTGCCAGCAGCTTGCTAGCGGCTAGCACAGATACGCAGTATTTT. This encodes CASSLLAASTDTQYF.

V is TRBV9 and J is TRBJ2-7, with 10 bases aligning to TRBD2. The V gene end was trimmed by 4 bases and the J gene end by 2 bases; junction bases not matched to a gene: 6. Germline values: CDR1 SGDLS, CDR2 YYNGEE. This CDR3 has 15 residues. The CDR3, as DNA: TGTGCCAGCAGCCCTACTAGCGGGGCTACCTACGAGCAGTACTTC. This codes for CASSPTSGATYEQYF. Full variable domain (rest looked up from reference TRBV9 and TRBJ2-7): DSGVTQTPKHLITATGQRVTLRCSPRSGDLSVYWYQQSLDQGLQFLIQYYNGEERAKGNILERFSAQQFPDLHSELNLSSLELGDSALYFCASSPTSGATYEQYFGPGTRLTVT.